The rows below give T cell receptor beta chains drawn from one sample of a study of blood T cells in healthy people across ages. TCRdb reprocessed the 5' RACE reads with MiXCR, giving one entry per CDR3 protein. The data hold more than 600,000 distinct CDR3 sequences, with approximately 25% observed a single time. The data were also submitted as part of a second study, on T cells of mothers and their children.

The sample was blood. These receptors all stem from a boy aged 5-17 years in good health. The CDR3 runs from the conserved cysteine through the conserved F or W. D genes are given only for firm matches. Size is omitted from some rows. Given values are once, few, many or a class for expanded clones.

D gene,clone size,V gene,J gene,CDR3 length,CDR3 protein,CDR3 DNA
TRBD2,many,TRBV4-1,TRBJ2-7,14,CASSQGRGAYEQYF,TGCGCCAGCAGCCAAGGGCGGGGGGCCTACGAGCAGTACTTC
.,.,TRBV6-1,TRBJ1-1,12,CASSGGATEAFF,TGTGCCAGCAGTGGGGGAGCCACTGAAGCTTTCTTT
TRBD1,.,TRBV18,TRBJ1-1,14,CASSPGTGFSEAFF,TGTGCCAGCTCACCCGGGACAGGGTTTTCTGAAGCTTTCTTT
.,.,TRBV28,TRBJ2-7,14,CASRGVLRGYEQYF,TGTGCCAGCCGGGGGGTCCTGAGGGGGTACGAGCAGTACTTC
.,.,TRBV28,TRBJ2-5,13,CASSMRASETQYF,TGTGCCAGCAGTATGAGGGCCTCAGAGACCCAGTACTTC
TRBD2,.,TRBV7-2,TRBJ2-7,14,CATRRERGTYEQYF,TGTGCCACGCGGAGGGAGCGGGGGACCTACGAGCAGTACTTC
.,.,TRBV6-2/TRBV6-3,TRBJ2-1,13,CASQIRGGNEQFF,TGTGCCAGCCAAATCCGGGGCGGGAATGAGCAGTTCTTC
TRBD1,few,TRBV16,TRBJ2-7,16,CASSRPGTGGWYEQYF,TGTGCCAGCAGCCGTCCCGGGACAGGGGGCTGGTACGAGCAGTACTTC
.,few,TRBV28,TRBJ2-7,15,CASSFRVFLSYEQYF,TGTGCCAGCAGTTTCAGGGTTTTCCTCTCCTACGAGCAGTACTTC
TRBD1,.,TRBV7-2,TRBJ2-5,14,CASSSDRGAETQYF,TGTGCCAGCAGCTCGGACAGGGGTGCGGAGACCCAGTACTTC
TRBD2,few,TRBV6-2/TRBV6-3,TRBJ2-6,17,CASRGLAGGFGANVLTF,TGTGCCAGCAGAGGACTAGCCGGAGGGTTTGGGGCCAACGTCCTGACTTTC
.,few,TRBV7-8,TRBJ2-7,18,CASSLVWRGRRSGDEQYF,TGTGCCAGCAGCTTAGTGTGGAGGGGGCGACGTAGCGGGGACGAGCAGTACTTC
TRBD2,.,TRBV28,TRBJ2-5,15,CASSRSEPGGETQYF,TGTGCCAGCAGTCGTTCGGAGCCGGGAGGAGAGACCCAGTACTTC
.,.,TRBV5-1,TRBJ1-1,13,CASSLSKDTEAFF,TGCGCCAGCAGCTTGTCTAAAGACACTGAAGCTTTCTTT
.,once,TRBV5-1,TRBJ1-2,14,CASSLVEGSDGYPF,TGCGCCAGCAGCTTGGTCGAAGGGAGCGATGGCTACCCCTTC
TRBD1,many,TRBV3-1,TRBJ2-5,13,CASSGQGLETQYF,TGTGCCAGCAGCGGACAGGGTTTAGAGACCCAGTACTTC
TRBD1,many,TRBV5-1,TRBJ2-7,14,CASKKAGGTGEQYF,TGCGCCAGCAAGAAGGCAGGGGGAACCGGCGAGCAGTACTTC
.,.,TRBV20-1,TRBJ2-5,12,CSAREYQETQYF,TGCAGTGCTAGGGAGTATCAAGAGACCCAGTACTTC
TRBD1,.,TRBV7-2,TRBJ1-2,14,CASSSEGASYGYTF,TGTGCCAGCAGTTCAGAGGGGGCTAGCTATGGCTACACCTTC
.,.,TRBV6-5,TRBJ1-3,15,CASSYGGISGNTIYF,TGTGCCAGCAGTTATGGGGGAATCTCTGGAAACACCATATATTTT
.,few,TRBV20-1,TRBJ2-3,12,CSAELSTDTQYF,TGCAGTGCTGAACTTAGCACAGATACGCAGTATTTT
.,few,TRBV11-2,TRBJ2-1,15,CASSFSGNSYNEQFF,TGTGCCAGCAGCTTCAGCGGAAACTCCTACAATGAGCAGTTCTTC
.,.,TRBV28,TRBJ2-5,16,CASSFDREGAQETQYF,TGTGCCAGCAGTTTTGACAGGGAGGGGGCCCAAGAGACCCAGTACTTC
.,.,TRBV5-1,TRBJ1-4,17,CASSPTYVAGPNEKLSF,TGCGCCAGCAGCCCCACGTACGTTGCGGGGCCTAATGAAAAACTGTCTTTT
.,.,TRBV6-6,TRBJ2-3,11,CASSWSDTQYF,TGTGCCAGCAGCTGGTCAGATACGCAGTATTTT
.,.,TRBV28,TRBJ1-1,14,CASSILQGHTEAFF,TGTGCCAGCAGTATATTACAGGGTCACACTGAAGCTTTCTTT
.,few,TRBV25-1,TRBJ2-7,14,CASSEYFGGLEQYF,TGTGCCAGCAGTGAATATTTTGGAGGGCTCGAGCAGTACTTC
TRBD2,few,TRBV6-1,TRBJ2-2,16,CASSEPSGRGTGELFF,TGTGCCAGCAGTGAGCCTAGCGGGAGGGGGACCGGGGAGCTGTTTTTT
TRBD1,.,TRBV7-3,TRBJ2-1,16,CASSPTGPSSYNEQFF,TGTGCCAGCAGCCCGACAGGGCCAAGCTCCTACAATGAGCAGTTCTTC
TRBD1,few,TRBV20-1,TRBJ1-1,12,CSINRGDTEAFF,TGCAGTATTAACAGGGGCGACACTGAAGCTTTCTTT
.,few,TRBV7-8,TRBJ1-2,17,CASSSVGGDTPNYGYTF,TGTGCCAGCAGCTCCGTAGGGGGGGATACCCCTAACTATGGCTACACCTTC
.,few,TRBV7-2,TRBJ2-3,15,CASSLVGPQSDTQYF,TGTGCCAGCAGCTTGGTGGGACCGCAGTCAGATACGCAGTATTTT
.,many,TRBV3-1,TRBJ2-7,16,CASSQDRASAWYEQYF,TGTGCCAGCAGCCAAGATAGGGCTTCCGCCTGGTACGAGCAGTACTTC